The present T cell receptor (beta chain) was sequenced within a study of cytomegalovirus exposure and HLA in healthy donors. The study, taken as a whole, reports: One cluster of highly shared sequence variants probably arose as a sequencing artifact. Productive rates of about 90% or about 30% were seen for most TCR beta V segments in an earlier analysis.

V lost 7 bases, J lost 4 bases, and 26 bases lay in between. In germline, CDR1 is MRHNA, CDR2 SNTAGT. The CDR3 is 18 residues long. The PCR was carried out with 60 Vbeta primers and 13 Jbeta primers. Authors' processing steps: About 10 million of tens of millions of unique TCR beta chains were shared, per a later count. Profiling relied on immunoSEQ multiplex PCR, and the TCRdb table lists in-frame clones only, not all of them. For V, J and clone size, that table is used; D and trimming come from the DNA. The data contain about 130,000 clones, 81% of them singletons. As concerns this clone: Its target is not known.

This sequence originates from a man between 18 and 35 years old in good health and CMV-seropositive. What was sequenced was PBMCs. The V and J genes are TRBV6-4 and TRBJ1-3; D unresolved. The DNA of the CDR3 is TGTGCCAGCATGGGTACGGGTGGAATTAGAGACGTAGGAAACACCATATATTTT. Residues: CASMGTGGIRDVGNTIYF.